The 6 T cell receptor beta chains below all came from one sample that was sequenced in a study of blood T cells in healthy people across ages. For the second PCR, which ran for about 6 to 11 cycles, a sample-barcoded 5' primer and a J-beta primer mix were used. From the 5' RACE reads, TCRdb called clonotypes with MiXCR, one entry per CDR3 protein. There are about 840,000 distinct CDR3 sequences in the sample; roughly 28% occur only once, and roughly 10% lies in the top ten. These same data were also listed under a study on T cells of mothers and their children.

What was sequenced was blood. These receptors all come from a woman aged 40 to 50 in good health.

A note on this clonotype: An end of the junction does not agree with germline; a read error may underlie this. This chain joins TRBV7-3 and TRBJ2-7; D not resolved. This CDR3 has 14 amino acids. CDR1 and CDR2 from the germline V gene are SGHTA and FQGTGA. The CDR3 region is CGSSLTHNSYEQYF. The CDR3 bases are TGTGGCAGCAGCTTAACCCACAACTCCTACGAGCAGTACTTC.

Comment on this clonotype: The junction shows a germline mismatch at one end, possibly a read error. This chain connects TRBV28 to TRBJ1-5; no firm D call. Germline lookup yields CDR1 MDHEN and CDR2 SYDVKM. The CDR3 has 12 amino acids. CDR3 protein: CDSSLLVQPQHF. Written as DNA, the CDR3 is TGTGACAGCAGTTTGTTGGTACAGCCCCAGCATTTT.

In its sample, this clonotype was seen a few times. J is TRBJ2-7 and V is TRBV5-1; 8 bases agree with TRBD1. The CDR3 extends over 16 amino acids. After removal of 0 bases from V and 0 bases from J, the junction contained 5 bases not matched to a gene. The germline V gene encodes CDR1 SGHRS and CDR2 YFSETQ. CDR3 in amino acids: CASSLALQGGSYEQYF. DNA for the CDR3: TGCGCCAGCAGCTTGGCCTTACAGGGGGGCTCCTACGAGCAGTACTTC.

The gene calls are TRBV11-2 and TRBJ2-5; 8 bases align to TRBD2. Germline assignment: CDR1 SGHAT and CDR2 FQNNGV. The CDR3 extends over 14 amino acids. After removal of 5 bases from V and 5 bases from J, the junction contained 7 bases not matched to a gene. The DNA for the CDR3 is TGTGCCAGCAGCGGCGGGACTAGAGTTGAGACCCAGTACTTC. Translating it yields CASSGGTRVETQYF. The full variable domain, with the rest looked up from reference TRBV11-2 and TRBJ2-5, is EAGVAQSPRYKIIEKRQSVAFWCNPISGHATLYWYQQILGQGPKLLIQFQNNGVVDDSQLPKDRFSAERLKGVDSTLKIQPAKLEDSAVYLCASSGGTRVETQYFGPGTRLLVL.

Note on this clonotype: One base away lies a much larger clone, so this may be a sequencing read error. The chain carries TRBV29-1 and TRBJ2-3; tentatively, D is TRBD1 or TRBD2 (6 bases each). Germline-derived CDR1 and CDR2 are SQVTM and ANQGSEA. Deletions cut 0 bases from V and 2 bases from J, with 9 bases between. This CDR3 has 14 amino acids. CDR3 nucleotides: TGCAGCGTTGAAGAAGGGGGGTACACAGATACGCAGTATTTT. It specifies CSVEEGGYTDTQYF.

As concerns this clonotype: With a much larger clone just one base away, this may be a read error. This chain uses TRBV5-1 with TRBJ2-5, with D tentatively TRBD2 (5 bases). The J call may not be correct, given that the DNA end is closer to TRBJ2-7. CDR1 SGHRS and CDR2 YFSETQ come from the germline V gene. CDR3 length: 14 amino acids. CDR3 DNA: TGCGCCAGCAGCCAGGACGGGGAGCTATACGAGCAGTACTTC. Translated, it gives CASSQDGELYEQYF.